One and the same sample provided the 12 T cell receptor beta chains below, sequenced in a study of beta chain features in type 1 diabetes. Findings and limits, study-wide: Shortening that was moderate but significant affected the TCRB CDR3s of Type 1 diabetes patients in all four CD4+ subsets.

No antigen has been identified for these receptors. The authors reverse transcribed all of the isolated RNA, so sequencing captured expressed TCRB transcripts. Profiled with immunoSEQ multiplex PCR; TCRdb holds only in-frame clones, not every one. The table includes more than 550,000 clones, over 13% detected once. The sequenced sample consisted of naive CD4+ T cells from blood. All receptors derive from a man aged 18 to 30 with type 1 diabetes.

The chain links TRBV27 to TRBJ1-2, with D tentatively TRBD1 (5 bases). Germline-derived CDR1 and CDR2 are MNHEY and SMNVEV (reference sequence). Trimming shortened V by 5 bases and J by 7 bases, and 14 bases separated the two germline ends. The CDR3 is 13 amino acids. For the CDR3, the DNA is TGTGCCAGCAGTACCAGGGAGATCGGTGGCTACACCTTC. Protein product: CASSTREIGGYTF.

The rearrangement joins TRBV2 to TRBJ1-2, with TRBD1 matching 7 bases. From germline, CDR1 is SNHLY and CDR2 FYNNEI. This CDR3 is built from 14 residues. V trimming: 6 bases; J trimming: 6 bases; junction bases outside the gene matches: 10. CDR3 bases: TGTGCCAGCAGAGAGACAGGGACAAGGAATGGCTACACCTTC. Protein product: CASRETGTRNGYTF.

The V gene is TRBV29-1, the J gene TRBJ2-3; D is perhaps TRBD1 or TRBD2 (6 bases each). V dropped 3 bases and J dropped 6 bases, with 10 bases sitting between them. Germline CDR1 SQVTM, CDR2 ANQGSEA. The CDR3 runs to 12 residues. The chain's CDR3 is CSVDWGADTQYF. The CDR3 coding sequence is TGCAGCGTTGATTGGGGGGCCGATACGCAGTATTTT.

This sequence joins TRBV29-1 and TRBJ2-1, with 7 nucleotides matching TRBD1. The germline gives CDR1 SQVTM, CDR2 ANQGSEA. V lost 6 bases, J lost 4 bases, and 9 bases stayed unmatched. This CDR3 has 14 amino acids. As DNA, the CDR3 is TGCAGCGTACCCCCGGGACAGCAGTACAATGAGCAGTTCTTC. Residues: CSVPPGQQYNEQFF.

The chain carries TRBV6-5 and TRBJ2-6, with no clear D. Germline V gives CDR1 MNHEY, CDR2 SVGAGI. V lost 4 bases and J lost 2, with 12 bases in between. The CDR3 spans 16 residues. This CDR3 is CASSFRFRTGANVLTF. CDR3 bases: TGTGCCAGCAGTTTCCGTTTTCGGACTGGGGCCAACGTCCTGACTTTC.

The CDR3 coding sequence is TGTGCCAGCAGGACCGCTGGGGCCAACGTCCTGACTTTC. This sequence encodes CASRTAGANVLTF. The chain links TRBV6-6 to TRBJ2-6; D unclear. This CDR3 spans 13 amino acids. CDR1 is MNHNY, CDR2 SVGAGI, per germline (reference sequence). V lost 6 bases to trimming and J lost 2 bases, with 5 bases between them.

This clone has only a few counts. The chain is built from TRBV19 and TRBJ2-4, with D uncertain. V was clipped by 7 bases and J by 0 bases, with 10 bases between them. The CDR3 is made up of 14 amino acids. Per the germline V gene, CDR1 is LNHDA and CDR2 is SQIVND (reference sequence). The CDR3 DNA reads TGTGCCAGTAAGGATCTTCTAGCCAAAAACATTCAGTACTTC. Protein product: CASKDLLAKNIQYF.

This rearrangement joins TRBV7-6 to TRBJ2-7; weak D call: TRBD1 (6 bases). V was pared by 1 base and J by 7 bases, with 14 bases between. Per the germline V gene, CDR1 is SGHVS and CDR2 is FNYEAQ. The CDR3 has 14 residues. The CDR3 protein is CASSLGQGLVEQYF. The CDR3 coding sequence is TGTGCCAGCAGCTTAGGTCAGGGGCTTGTGGAGCAGTACTTC.

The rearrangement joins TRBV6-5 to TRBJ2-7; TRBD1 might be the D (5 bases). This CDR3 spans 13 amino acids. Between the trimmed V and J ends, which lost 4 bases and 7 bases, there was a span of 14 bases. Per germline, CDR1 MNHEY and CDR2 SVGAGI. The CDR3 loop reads CASSSQGAREQYF. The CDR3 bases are TGTGCCAGCAGTTCTCAAGGGGCGCGGGAGCAGTACTTC.

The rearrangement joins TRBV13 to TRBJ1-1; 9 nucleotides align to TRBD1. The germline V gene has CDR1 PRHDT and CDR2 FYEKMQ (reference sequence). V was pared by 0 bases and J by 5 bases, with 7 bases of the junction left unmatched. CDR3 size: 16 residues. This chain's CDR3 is CASSLGRQGVGTEAFF. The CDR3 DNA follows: TGTGCCAGCAGCTTAGGCCGACAGGGGGTAGGAACTGAAGCTTTCTTT. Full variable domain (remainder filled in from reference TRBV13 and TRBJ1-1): AAGVIQSPRHLIKEKRETATLKCYPIPRHDTVYWYQQGPGQDPQFLISFYEKMQSDKGSIPDRFSAQQFSDYHSELNMSSLELGDSALYFCASSLGRQGVGTEAFFGQGTRLTVV.

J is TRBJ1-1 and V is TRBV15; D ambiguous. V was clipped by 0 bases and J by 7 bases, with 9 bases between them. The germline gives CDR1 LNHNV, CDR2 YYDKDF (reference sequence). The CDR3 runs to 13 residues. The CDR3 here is CATSRDSQFEAFF. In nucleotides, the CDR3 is TGTGCCACCAGCAGAGATAGCCAGTTTGAAGCTTTCTTT.

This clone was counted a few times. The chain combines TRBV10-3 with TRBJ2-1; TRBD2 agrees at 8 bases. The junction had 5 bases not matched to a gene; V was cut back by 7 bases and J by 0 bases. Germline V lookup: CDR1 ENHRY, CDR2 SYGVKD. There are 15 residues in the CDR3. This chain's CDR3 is CAIKAGGGSYNEQFF. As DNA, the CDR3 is TGTGCCATCAAGGCGGGAGGAGGCTCCTACAATGAGCAGTTCTTC.